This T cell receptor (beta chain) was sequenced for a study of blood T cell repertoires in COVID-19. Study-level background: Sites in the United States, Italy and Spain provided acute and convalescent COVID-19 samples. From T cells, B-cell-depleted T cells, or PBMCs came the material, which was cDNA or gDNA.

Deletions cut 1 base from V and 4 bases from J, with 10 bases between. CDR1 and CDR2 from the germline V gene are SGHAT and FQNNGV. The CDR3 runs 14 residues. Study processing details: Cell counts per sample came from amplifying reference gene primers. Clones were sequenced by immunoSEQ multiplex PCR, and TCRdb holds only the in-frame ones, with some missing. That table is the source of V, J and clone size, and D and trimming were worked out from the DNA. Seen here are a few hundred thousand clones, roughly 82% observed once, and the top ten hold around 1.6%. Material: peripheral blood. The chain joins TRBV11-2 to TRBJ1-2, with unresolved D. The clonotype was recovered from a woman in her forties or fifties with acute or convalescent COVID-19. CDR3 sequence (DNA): TGTGCCAGCAGCTTAGCGGGGTCCACCTATGGCTACACCTTC. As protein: CASSLAGSTYGYTF.